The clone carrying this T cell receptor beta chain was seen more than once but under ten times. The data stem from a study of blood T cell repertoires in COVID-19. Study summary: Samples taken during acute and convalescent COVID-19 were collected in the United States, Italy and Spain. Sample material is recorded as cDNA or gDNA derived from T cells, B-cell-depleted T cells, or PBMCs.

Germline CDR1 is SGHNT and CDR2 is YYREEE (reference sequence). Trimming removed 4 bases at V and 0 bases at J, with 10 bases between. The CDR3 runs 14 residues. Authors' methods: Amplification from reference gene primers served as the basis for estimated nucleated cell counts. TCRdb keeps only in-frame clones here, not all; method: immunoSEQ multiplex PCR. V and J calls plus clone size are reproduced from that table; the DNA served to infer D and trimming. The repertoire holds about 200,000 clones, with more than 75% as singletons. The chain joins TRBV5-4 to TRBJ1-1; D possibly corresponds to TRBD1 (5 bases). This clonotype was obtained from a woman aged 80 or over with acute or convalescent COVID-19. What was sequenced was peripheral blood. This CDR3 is CASSTTTVNTEAFF. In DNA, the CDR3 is TGTGCCAGCAGCACCACGACAGTGAACACTGAAGCTTTCTTT.